The rows below give T cell receptor beta chains drawn from one sample of a study of graft-versus-host responses after intestinal transplantation. TCRdb keeps only in-frame clones here, not all; method: immunoSEQ multiplex PCR. Of 80,000 or so clones in the sample, 80% to 95% were seen once. The material sequenced was PBMCs, taken 98 days after intestinal transplantation. Receptors originate from a human patient who received an intestinal transplant, so some T cells may come from the graft donor. Both conserved end residues are part of each CDR3. The D gene is left open where the match is weak. Rows may omit the clone size; those that give it use once, few, many or a size class.

CDR3 protein: CASSSGLAGGRNEQFF
CDR3 DNA: TGTGCCAGCAGTTCCGGACTAGCGGGAGGGCGAAATGAGCAGTTCTTC
D gene: TRBD2
V gene: TRBV28
clone size: once
J gene: TRBJ2-1

CDR3 protein: CASSPRGAFTDTQYF
CDR3 DNA: TGTGCCAGCAGCCCGCGGGGGGCCTTCACAGATACGCAGTATTTT
D gene: TRBD2
V gene: TRBV7-9
clone size: .
J gene: TRBJ2-3

CDR3 protein: CASSFLGTGGREQYF
CDR3 DNA: TGTGCCAGCAGTTTCCTCGGGACAGGGGGGCGGGAGCAGTACTTC
D gene: TRBD1
V gene: TRBV28
clone size: .
J gene: TRBJ2-7

CDR3 protein: CASSQGLAGATLKRGTQYF
CDR3 DNA: TGCGCCAGCAGCCAGGGACTAGCGGGCGCTACGTTAAAACGGGGCACGCAGTATTTT
D gene: TRBD2
V gene: TRBV5-1
clone size: .
J gene: TRBJ2-3

CDR3 protein: CASSIVARAGPYEQYF
CDR3 DNA: TGTGCCAGTAGTATTGTCGCCAGGGCGGGTCCCTACGAGCAGTACTTC
D gene: .
V gene: TRBV19
clone size: .
J gene: TRBJ2-7

CDR3 protein: CASSECGGYF
CDR3 DNA: TGTGCCAGCAGTGAGTGCGGGGGGTACTTC
D gene: TRBD2
V gene: TRBV2
clone size: .
J gene: TRBJ2-5

CDR3 protein: CASSPTGAGAEQYF
CDR3 DNA: TGTGCCAGCAGTCCGACAGGGGCCGGGGCCGAGCAGTACTTC
D gene: TRBD1
V gene: TRBV6-5
clone size: .
J gene: TRBJ2-7

CDR3 protein: CASSPEGERYEYDTEAFF
CDR3 DNA: TGTGCCAGCTCACCTGAAGGGGAAAGGTACGAGTATGACACTGAAGCTTTCTTT
D gene: .
V gene: TRBV18
clone size: .
J gene: TRBJ1-1

CDR3 protein: CASGGDSYGYTF
CDR3 DNA: TGTGCCAGCGGAGGGGACAGCTATGGCTACACCTTC
D gene: TRBD1
V gene: TRBV6-1
clone size: .
J gene: TRBJ1-2

CDR3 protein: CASIRTGGWNSGNTIYF
CDR3 DNA: TGTGCCAGCATTCGGACAGGGGGGTGGAACTCTGGAAACACCATATATTTT
D gene: TRBD1
V gene: TRBV6-4
clone size: .
J gene: TRBJ1-3

CDR3 protein: CASSTNRGLADTQYF
CDR3 DNA: TGTGCCAGCAGTACCAACAGGGGGCTAGCAGATACGCAGTATTTT
D gene: TRBD1
V gene: TRBV28
clone size: .
J gene: TRBJ2-3

CDR3 protein: CASSLAEQFF
CDR3 DNA: TGCGCCAGCAGCTTGGCCGAGCAGTTCTTC
D gene: .
V gene: TRBV5-1
clone size: .
J gene: TRBJ2-1

CDR3 protein: CASSLGTSGGAGELFF
CDR3 DNA: TGTGCCAGCAGCTTGGGTACTAGCGGGGGGGCCGGGGAGCTGTTTTTT
D gene: TRBD2
V gene: TRBV5-4
clone size: .
J gene: TRBJ2-2

CDR3 protein: CASSVVRTTEAFF
CDR3 DNA: TGTGCCAGCAGCGTAGTTCGCACCACTGAAGCTTTCTTT
D gene: .
V gene: TRBV9
clone size: .
J gene: TRBJ1-1

CDR3 protein: CASSLWVTGTDTQYF
CDR3 DNA: TGTGCCAGCAGCTTGTGGGTGACAGGGACAGATACGCAGTATTTT
D gene: TRBD1
V gene: TRBV11-2
clone size: .
J gene: TRBJ2-3

CDR3 protein: CASSPYEANEQFF
CDR3 DNA: TGTGCCAGCAGCCCCTACGAGGCCAATGAGCAGTTCTTC
D gene: .
V gene: TRBV7-9
clone size: once
J gene: TRBJ2-1

CDR3 protein: CASSLIRRKETQYF
CDR3 DNA: TGTGCCAGCAGCTTAATACGGAGGAAAGAGACCCAGTACTTC
D gene: .
V gene: TRBV7-8
clone size: .
J gene: TRBJ2-5

CDR3 protein: CASSQGGREETQYF
CDR3 DNA: TGTGCCAGCAGCCAAGGCGGTAGGGAAGAGACCCAGTACTTC
D gene: .
V gene: TRBV14
clone size: once
J gene: TRBJ2-5

CDR3 protein: CSGQGNEQFF
CDR3 DNA: TGCAGCGGACAGGGGAATGAGCAGTTCTTC
D gene: TRBD1
V gene: TRBV29-1
clone size: once
J gene: TRBJ2-1

CDR3 protein: CASSPDGNTQYF
CDR3 DNA: TGTGCCAGCAGCCCGGACGGTAATACGCAGTATTTT
D gene: .
V gene: TRBV11-2
clone size: .
J gene: TRBJ2-3

CDR3 protein: CASSTGVSGEQYF
CDR3 DNA: TGTGCCAGTAGTACAGGGGTCTCCGGCGAGCAGTACTTC
D gene: .
V gene: TRBV19
clone size: .
J gene: TRBJ2-7

CDR3 protein: CASSVSVGGTGELFF
CDR3 DNA: TGTGCCAGCAGCGTATCGGTTGGGGGCACCGGGGAGCTGTTTTTT
D gene: .
V gene: TRBV9
clone size: .
J gene: TRBJ2-2

CDR3 protein: CASSLGGQGTGTQYF
CDR3 DNA: TGTGCCAGCAGCTTAGGGGGACAGGGGACCGGGACCCAGTACTTC
D gene: TRBD1
V gene: TRBV11-1
clone size: .
J gene: TRBJ2-5

CDR3 protein: CASSLDRGRTDTQYF
CDR3 DNA: TGTGCCAGCAGTCTGGACAGGGGGCGCACAGATACGCAGTATTTT
D gene: TRBD1
V gene: TRBV2
clone size: .
J gene: TRBJ2-3

CDR3 protein: CASSDRTGPGELFF
CDR3 DNA: TGTGCCAGCAGCGACCGGACAGGGCCCGGGGAGCTGTTTTTT
D gene: TRBD1
V gene: TRBV9
clone size: once
J gene: TRBJ2-2

CDR3 protein: CASSRTEDSGNTIYF
CDR3 DNA: TGTGCCAGCAGTCGGACAGAGGACTCTGGAAACACCATATATTTT
D gene: .
V gene: TRBV6-1
clone size: .
J gene: TRBJ1-3

CDR3 protein: CAIRTGMNTEAFF
CDR3 DNA: TGTGCCATCAGGACAGGTATGAACACTGAAGCTTTCTTT
D gene: .
V gene: TRBV10-3
clone size: .
J gene: TRBJ1-1

CDR3 protein: CASSLRTGAYNEQFF
CDR3 DNA: TGTGCCAGCAGTCTCCGGACAGGGGCGTACAATGAGCAGTTCTTC
D gene: TRBD1
V gene: TRBV27
clone size: .
J gene: TRBJ2-1

CDR3 protein: CASSVEGASVDEQFF
CDR3 DNA: TGTGCCAGCAGCGTAGAGGGGGCTAGCGTAGATGAGCAGTTCTTC
D gene: .
V gene: TRBV9
clone size: .
J gene: TRBJ2-1

CDR3 protein: CASSLAWGSYEQYF
CDR3 DNA: TGTGCCAGCAGCTTGGCCTGGGGCAGCTACGAGCAGTACTTC
D gene: .
V gene: TRBV5-6
clone size: .
J gene: TRBJ2-7

CDR3 protein: CASSVAGNTEAFF
CDR3 DNA: TGTGCCAGCAGTGTCGCGGGGAACACTGAAGCTTTCTTT
D gene: .
V gene: TRBV25-1
clone size: .
J gene: TRBJ1-1

CDR3 protein: CASSLGGGPYEQYF
CDR3 DNA: TGTGCCAGCAGTTTAGGAGGGGGCCCCTACGAGCAGTACTTC
D gene: .
V gene: TRBV27
clone size: .
J gene: TRBJ2-7

CDR3 protein: CASRPDRVDEQFF
CDR3 DNA: TGTGCCAGCCGCCCCGACAGGGTCGATGAGCAGTTCTTC
D gene: TRBD1
V gene: TRBV7-9
clone size: .
J gene: TRBJ2-1

CDR3 protein: CASAVPGLARPDGYTF
CDR3 DNA: TGTGCCAGCGCCGTCCCGGGACTCGCTAGACCCGATGGCTACACCTTC
D gene: .
V gene: TRBV28
clone size: .
J gene: TRBJ1-2

CDR3 protein: CASSPRPQGTYEQYF
CDR3 DNA: TGTGCCAGCAGCCCCCGCCCCCAGGGTACCTACGAGCAGTACTTC
D gene: .
V gene: TRBV11-2
clone size: .
J gene: TRBJ2-7

CDR3 protein: CASSLEDNTGELFF
CDR3 DNA: TGCGCCAGCAGCTTGGAAGATAACACCGGGGAGCTGTTTTTT
D gene: .
V gene: TRBV5-1
clone size: .
J gene: TRBJ2-2

CDR3 protein: CASSLEGEQYF
CDR3 DNA: TGTGCCAGCAGCTTAGAAGGGGAGCAGTACTTC
D gene: .
V gene: TRBV5-6
clone size: .
J gene: TRBJ2-7

CDR3 protein: CASSGQGANSPLHF
CDR3 DNA: TGTGCCAGCAGCGGACAGGGGGCAAATTCACCCCTCCACTTT
D gene: TRBD1
V gene: TRBV6-5
clone size: .
J gene: TRBJ1-6

CDR3 protein: CASSLAGGPNEKLFF
CDR3 DNA: TGTGCCAGCAGTCTGGCGGGTGGTCCTAATGAAAAACTGTTTTTT
D gene: .
V gene: TRBV28
clone size: few
J gene: TRBJ1-4

CDR3 protein: CASSWVASGELFF
CDR3 DNA: TGTGCCAGCAGCTGGGTAGCGAGCGGGGAGCTGTTTTTT
D gene: .
V gene: TRBV7-3
clone size: .
J gene: TRBJ2-2

CDR3 protein: CASSPRPPSSYNSPLHF
CDR3 DNA: TGTGCCAGCTCACCACGGCCCCCGAGCTCCTATAATTCACCCCTCCACTTT
D gene: .
V gene: TRBV18
clone size: .
J gene: TRBJ1-6

CDR3 protein: CASSSWDSERTGELFF
CDR3 DNA: TGTGCCAGCAGTTCCTGGGACTCCGAGCGCACCGGGGAGCTGTTTTTT
D gene: .
V gene: TRBV2
clone size: .
J gene: TRBJ2-2